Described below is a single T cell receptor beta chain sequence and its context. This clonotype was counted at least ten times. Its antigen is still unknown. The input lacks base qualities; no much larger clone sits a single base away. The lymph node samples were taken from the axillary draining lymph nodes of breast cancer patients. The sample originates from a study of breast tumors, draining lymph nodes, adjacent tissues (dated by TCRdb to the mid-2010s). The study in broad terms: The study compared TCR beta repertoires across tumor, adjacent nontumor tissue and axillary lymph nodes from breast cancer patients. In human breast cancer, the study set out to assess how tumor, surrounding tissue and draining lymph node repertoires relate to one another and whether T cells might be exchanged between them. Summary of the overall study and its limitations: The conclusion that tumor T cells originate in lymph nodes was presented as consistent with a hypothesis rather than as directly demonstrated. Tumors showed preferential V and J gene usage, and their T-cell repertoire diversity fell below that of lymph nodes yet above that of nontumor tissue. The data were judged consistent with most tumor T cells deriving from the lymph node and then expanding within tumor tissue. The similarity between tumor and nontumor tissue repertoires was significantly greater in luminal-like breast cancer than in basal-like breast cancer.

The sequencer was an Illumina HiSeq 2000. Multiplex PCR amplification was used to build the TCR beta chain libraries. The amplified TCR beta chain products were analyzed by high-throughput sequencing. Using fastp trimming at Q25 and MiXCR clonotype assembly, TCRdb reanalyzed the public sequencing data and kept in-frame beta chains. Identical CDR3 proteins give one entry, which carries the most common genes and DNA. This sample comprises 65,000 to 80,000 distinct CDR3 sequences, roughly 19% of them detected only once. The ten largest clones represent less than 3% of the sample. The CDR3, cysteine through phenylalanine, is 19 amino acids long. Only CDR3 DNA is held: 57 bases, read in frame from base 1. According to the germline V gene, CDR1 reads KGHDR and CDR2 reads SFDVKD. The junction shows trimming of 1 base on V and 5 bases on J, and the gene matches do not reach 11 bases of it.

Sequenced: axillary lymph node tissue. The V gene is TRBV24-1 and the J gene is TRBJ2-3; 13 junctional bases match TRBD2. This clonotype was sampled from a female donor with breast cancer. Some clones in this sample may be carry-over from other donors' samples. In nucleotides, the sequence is TGTGCCACCAGTGATTTCCCCACTAGCGGGAGGGCCGGAAGAGATACGCAGTATTTT. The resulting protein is CATSDFPTSGRAGRDTQYF.